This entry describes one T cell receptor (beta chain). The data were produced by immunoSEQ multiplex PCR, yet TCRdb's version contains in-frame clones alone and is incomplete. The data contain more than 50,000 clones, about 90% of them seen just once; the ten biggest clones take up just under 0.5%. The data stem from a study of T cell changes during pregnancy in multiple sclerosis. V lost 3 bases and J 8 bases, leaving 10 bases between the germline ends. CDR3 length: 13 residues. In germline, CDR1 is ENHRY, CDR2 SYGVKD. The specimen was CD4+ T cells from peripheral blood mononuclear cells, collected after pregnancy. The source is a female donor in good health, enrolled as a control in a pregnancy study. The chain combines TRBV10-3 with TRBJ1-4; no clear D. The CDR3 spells CAISDNVGEKLFF. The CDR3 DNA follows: TGTGCCATCAGTGATAATGTCGGGGAAAAACTGTTTTTT.